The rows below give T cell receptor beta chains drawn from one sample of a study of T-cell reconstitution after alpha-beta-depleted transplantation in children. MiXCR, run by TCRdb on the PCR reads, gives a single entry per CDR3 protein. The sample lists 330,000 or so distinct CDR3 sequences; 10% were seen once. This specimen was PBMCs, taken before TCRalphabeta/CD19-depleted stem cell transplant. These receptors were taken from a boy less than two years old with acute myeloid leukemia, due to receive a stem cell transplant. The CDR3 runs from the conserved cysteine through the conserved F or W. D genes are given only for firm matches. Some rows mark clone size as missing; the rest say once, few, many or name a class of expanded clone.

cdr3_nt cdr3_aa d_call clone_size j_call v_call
TGTGCCAGCAGCCAAGATGCCTGGACAGGGGCCAAAAACATTCAGTACTTC CASSQDAWTGAKNIQYF TRBD1 many TRBJ2-4 TRBV4-2
TGTGCCAGCAGCCAAGGACAGGGGCATCAGCCCCAGCATTTT CASSQGQGHQPQHF TRBD1 many TRBJ1-5 TRBV3-1
TGCAGTGCTAGAGCCCAGGGGACTACCTACGAGCAGTACTTC CSARAQGTTYEQYF - many TRBJ2-7 TRBV20-1
TGTGCCAGCACCATACTAGCGGCTAAGGGGGAGACCCAGTACTTC CASTILAAKGETQYF TRBD2 many TRBJ2-5 TRBV28
TGTGCCAGCAGTTATTGGGACAGCGCCTTTAATGAAAAACTGTTTTTT CASSYWDSAFNEKLFF TRBD1 many TRBJ1-4 TRBV12-3/TRBV12-4
TGTGCCAGCAGAAGAAGGGGGCCCACTGAAGCTTTCTTT CASRRRGPTEAFF TRBD1 many TRBJ1-1 TRBV6-2/TRBV6-3
TGTGCCAGCAGTTTCACTAGCGGGAACCAAGAGACCCAGTACTTC CASSFTSGNQETQYF TRBD2 many TRBJ2-5 TRBV28
TGCAGTGCTCCCGGGCTAGCGGGGCCCTCCTACGAGCAGTACTTC CSAPGLAGPSYEQYF TRBD2 - TRBJ2-7 TRBV20-1
TGTGCCTGGAGCGGTGGGACAGGATCCTACGAGCAGTACTTC CAWSGGTGSYEQYF TRBD1 few TRBJ2-7 TRBV30
TGCGCCAGCAGCCCTCGTGGGGGGGTGGGCTACGAGCAGTACTTC CASSPRGGVGYEQYF TRBD2 - TRBJ2-7 TRBV4-3
TGTGCCAGCTCGGCAGGGCGGGGAACTGAAGCTTTCTTT CASSAGRGTEAFF - few TRBJ1-1 TRBV7-7
TGCAGCGTCGGGGGACTAGCGGGCCGCACAGATACGCAGTATTTT CSVGGLAGRTDTQYF TRBD2 many TRBJ2-3 TRBV29-1
TGTGCCTGCAGCCATTGGGGACAGGGTCGTGGTAATGAAAAACTGTTTTTT CACSHWGQGRGNEKLFF TRBD1 - TRBJ1-4 TRBV3-1
TGTGCCAGCTTCGGGACAGGATTCGTGTACCAAGAGACCCAGTACTTC CASFGTGFVYQETQYF TRBD1 - TRBJ2-5 TRBV28
TGTGCCAGCAGTTTTTGGGCAGGTGCAATGGTTAAGTATGGCTACACCTTC CASSFWAGAMVKYGYTF - - TRBJ1-2 TRBV28
TGCGCCAGCAGCTTCGGCCCCACCAATGAGCAGTTCTTC CASSFGPTNEQFF - many TRBJ2-1 TRBV5-1
TGCGCCAGCGGGCCGGCAGGGGAAGGCTACGAGCAGTACTTC CASGPAGEGYEQYF - many TRBJ2-7 TRBV5-1